This TCR beta chain was retrieved from a study of T cell responses to AZD1222 COVID-19 vaccine. Worth noting for this clone: The antigen is undetermined.

This CDR3 is 13 amino acids long. J gave up 5 bases and V 4 bases, and 4 bases lay outside the gene matches. Germline V lookup: CDR1 SGHKS, CDR2 YYEKEE (reference sequence). Points from the study as a whole: AZD1222 recipients seropositive at baseline numbered only six or seven. Females made up more of the donors, who were largely white British, and clonal diversity may have come out too low. Spike was spanned by vaccine-associated CD4 TCRs, which were dominant at 160-218 and 743-854.

Profiling relied on immunoSEQ multiplex PCR, and the TCRdb table lists in-frame clones only, not all of them. The profile covers roughly 200,000 clones, with around 93% appearing a single time and around 1% taken by the ten largest. This chain joins TRBV5-5 and TRBJ1-2; 8 nucleotides line up with TRBD1. The sequence derives from an adult in good health. The starting material was peripheral blood, obtained on day 0 of MenACWY control vaccination. CDR3 sequence (DNA): TGTGCCAGCAGCCGCGGACAGGGATATGGCTACACCTTC. It translates to CASSRGQGYGYTF.